These T cell receptor beta chains were read from a single sample in a study of chemoradiotherapy in HPV16-positive cancers. The method was immunoSEQ multiplex PCR; TCRdb's version includes in-frame clones alone and lacks a portion of them. In the table there are some 10,000 clones, approximately 81% of which are singletons. The source material was tumor tissue, sampled from a patient who underwent chemoradiotherapy. These receptor sequences come from a human donor with HPV-associated anogenital cancer. Each CDR3 is given with its conserved first and last residue. A D gene is named only where the DNA matches it firmly. Part of the rows lack a size; the others show once, few, many or a class for expanded clones.

size	V	D	J	CDR3	DNA
NA	TRBV11-3	TRBD1	TRBJ1-1	CASSLGTGEFSEAFF	TGTGCCAGCAGCTTGGGGACAGGGGAGTTTAGTGAAGCTTTCTTT
few	TRBV7-2	TRBD2	TRBJ2-7	CASSLGTSGSYEQYF	TGTGCCAGCAGCTTAGGTACTAGCGGGAGCTACGAGCAGTACTTC
medium-sized	TRBV7-9	NA	TRBJ2-1	CASSLAQILWNNEQFF	TGTGCCAGCAGCTTAGCGCAAATACTCTGGAACAATGAGCAGTTCTTC
once	TRBV7-8	TRBD1	TRBJ1-5	CASSLGGGDQPQHF	TGTGCCAGCAGCTTAGGAGGGGGCGATCAGCCCCAGCATTTT
few	TRBV4-3	NA	TRBJ1-1	CASSHPFPARAEAFF	TGCGCCAGCAGCCACCCCTTCCCAGCGCGGGCTGAAGCTTTCTTT
NA	TRBV25-1	NA	TRBJ1-1	CASRGFTAEAFF	TGTGCCAGCAGAGGGTTTACGGCTGAAGCTTTCTTT
NA	TRBV21-1	NA	TRBJ1-6	CASSKGARFQGGHLHF	TGTGCCAGCAGCAAAGGAGCCCGGTTTCAAGGAGGCCACCTCCACTTT
NA	TRBV6-5	NA	TRBJ1-1	CASSYSAGSEAFF	TGTGCCAGCAGTTACTCAGCAGGTTCTGAAGCTTTCTTT
NA	TRBV9	TRBD2	TRBJ2-5	CASSTTSGGAQETQYF	TGTGCCAGCAGCACAACTAGCGGGGGGGCCCAAGAGACCCAGTACTTC
medium-sized	TRBV5-6	NA	TRBJ2-1	CASSPLGGGSYNEQFF	TGTGCCAGCAGCCCCCTAGGGGGAGGCTCCTACAATGAGCAGTTCTTC
few	TRBV5-6	TRBD2	TRBJ2-3	CASFPNGRELVDTQYF	TGTGCCAGCTTTCCCAACGGGCGGGAGTTGGTAGATACGCAGTATTTT
NA	TRBV11-3	NA	TRBJ2-7	CASSPLERRLNPYEQYF	TGTGCCAGCAGCCCCCTCGAGAGGCGCCTGAATCCCTACGAGCAGTACTTC
few	TRBV29-1	NA	TRBJ1-2	CSVMTGANYGYTF	TGCAGCGTCATGACAGGAGCAAACTATGGCTACACCTTC
once	TRBV6-1	NA	TRBJ2-2	CASREGAGTGELFF	TGTGCCAGCAGGGAGGGAGCAGGAACCGGGGAGCTGTTTTTT
NA	TRBV5-6	NA	TRBJ2-6	CASSFLISGANVLTF	TGTGCCAGCAGCTTTCTGATATCTGGGGCCAACGTCCTGACTTTC
NA	TRBV7-9	NA	TRBJ1-5	CASSYSRVYNQPQHF	TGTGCCAGCAGCTATAGCCGGGTTTACAATCAGCCCCAGCATTTT
NA	TRBV7-2	NA	TRBJ2-5	CASSSPRVSQETQYF	TGTGCCAGCAGCTCTCCTCGGGTCAGCCAAGAGACCCAGTACTTC
few	TRBV5-5	TRBD2	TRBJ2-2	CASSGLAGTGELFF	TGTGCCAGCAGCGGACTAGCGGGCACCGGGGAGCTGTTTTTT
NA	TRBV28	NA	TRBJ1-1	CASSLWRGGNTEAFF	TGTGCCAGCAGTTTATGGAGGGGCGGGAACACTGAAGCTTTCTTT
NA	TRBV9	NA	TRBJ1-1	CASSVEGEGTEAFF	TGTGCCAGCAGCGTAGAGGGGGAGGGCACTGAAGCTTTCTTT
NA	TRBV18	TRBD2	TRBJ2-4	CASSGSGGALQAKNIQYF	TGTGCCAGCTCAGGAAGCGGGGGGGCTCTTCAAGCCAAAAACATTCAGTACTTC
few	TRBV2	TRBD2	TRBJ2-1	CASRVGAGGNNEQFF	TGTGCCAGCAGGGTGGGAGCGGGGGGAAACAATGAGCAGTTCTTC